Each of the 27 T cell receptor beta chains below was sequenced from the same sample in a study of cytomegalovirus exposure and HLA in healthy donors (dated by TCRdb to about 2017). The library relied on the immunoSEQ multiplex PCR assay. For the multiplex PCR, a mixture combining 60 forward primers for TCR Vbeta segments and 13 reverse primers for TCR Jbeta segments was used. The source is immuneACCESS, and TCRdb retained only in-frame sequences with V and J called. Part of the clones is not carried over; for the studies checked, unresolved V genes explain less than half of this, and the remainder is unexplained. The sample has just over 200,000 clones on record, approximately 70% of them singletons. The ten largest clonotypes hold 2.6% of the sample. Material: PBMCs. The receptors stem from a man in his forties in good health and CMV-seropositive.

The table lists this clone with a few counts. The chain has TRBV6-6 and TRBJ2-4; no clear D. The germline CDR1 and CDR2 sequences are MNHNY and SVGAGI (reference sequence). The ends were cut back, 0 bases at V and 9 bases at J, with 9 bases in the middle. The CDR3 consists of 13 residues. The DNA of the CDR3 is TGTGCCAGCAGTTACTCTTATGCTAGCATTCAGTACTTC. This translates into CASSYSYASIQYF.

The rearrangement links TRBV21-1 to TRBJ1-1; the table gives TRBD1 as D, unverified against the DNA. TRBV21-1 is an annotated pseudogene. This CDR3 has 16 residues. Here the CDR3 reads CASSERPGQGPPEAFF. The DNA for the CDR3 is TGTGCCAGCAGCGAACGCCCGGGACAGGGACCACCTGAAGCTTTCTTT.

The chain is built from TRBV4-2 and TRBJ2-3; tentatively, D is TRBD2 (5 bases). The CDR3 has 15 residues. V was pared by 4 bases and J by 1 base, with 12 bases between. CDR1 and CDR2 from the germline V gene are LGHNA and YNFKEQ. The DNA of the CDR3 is TGTGCCAGCAGCCCACTTGCGGGCCGCACAGATACGCAGTATTTT. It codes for CASSPLAGRTDTQYF.

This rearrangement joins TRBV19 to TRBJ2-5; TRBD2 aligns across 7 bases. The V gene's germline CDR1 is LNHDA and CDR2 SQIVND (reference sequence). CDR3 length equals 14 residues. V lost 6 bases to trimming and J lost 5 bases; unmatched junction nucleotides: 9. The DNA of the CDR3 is TGTGCCAGTAGGAGGGAGGGGCTTAGGGAGACCCAGTACTTC. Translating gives CASRREGLRETQYF.

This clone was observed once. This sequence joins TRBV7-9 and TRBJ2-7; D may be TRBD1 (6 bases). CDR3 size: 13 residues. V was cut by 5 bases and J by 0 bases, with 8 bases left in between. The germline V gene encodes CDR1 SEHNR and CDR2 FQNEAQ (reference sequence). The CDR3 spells CASSPRGSYEQYF. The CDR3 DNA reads TGTGCCAGCAGCCCCAGGGGCTCCTACGAGCAGTACTTC.

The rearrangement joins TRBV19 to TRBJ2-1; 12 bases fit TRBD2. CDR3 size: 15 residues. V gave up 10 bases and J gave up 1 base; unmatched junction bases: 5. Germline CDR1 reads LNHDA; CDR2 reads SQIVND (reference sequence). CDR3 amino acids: CATRLAGESYNEQFF. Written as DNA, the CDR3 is TGTGCCACTAGACTAGCGGGGGAATCCTACAATGAGCAGTTCTTC. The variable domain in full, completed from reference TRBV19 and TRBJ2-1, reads DGGITQSPKYLFRKEGQNVTLSCEQNLNHDAMYWYRQDPGQGLRLIYYSQIVNDFQKGDIAEGYSVSREKKESFPLTVTSAQKNPTAFYLCATRLAGESYNEQFFGPGTRLTVL.

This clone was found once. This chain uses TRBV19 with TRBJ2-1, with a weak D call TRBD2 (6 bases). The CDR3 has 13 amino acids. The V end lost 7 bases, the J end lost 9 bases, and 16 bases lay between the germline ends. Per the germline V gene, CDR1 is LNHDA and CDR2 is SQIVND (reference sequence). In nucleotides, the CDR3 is TGTGCCAGTACCTCGGGGGTCGTAGGTGAGCAGTTCTTC. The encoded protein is CASTSGVVGEQFF.

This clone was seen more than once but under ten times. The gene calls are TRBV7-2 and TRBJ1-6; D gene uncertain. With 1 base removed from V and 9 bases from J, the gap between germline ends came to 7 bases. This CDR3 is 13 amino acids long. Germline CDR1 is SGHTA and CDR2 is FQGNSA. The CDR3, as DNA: TGTGCCAGCAGCTTAGGTCGGGTTTCACCCCTCCACTTT. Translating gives CASSLGRVSPLHF.

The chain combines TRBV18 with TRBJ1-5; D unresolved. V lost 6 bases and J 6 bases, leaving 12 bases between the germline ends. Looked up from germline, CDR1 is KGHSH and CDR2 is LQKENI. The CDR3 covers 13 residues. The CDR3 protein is CASSREGSQPQHF. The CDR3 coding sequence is TGTGCCAGCTCGCGGGAGGGTAGTCAGCCCCAGCATTTT.

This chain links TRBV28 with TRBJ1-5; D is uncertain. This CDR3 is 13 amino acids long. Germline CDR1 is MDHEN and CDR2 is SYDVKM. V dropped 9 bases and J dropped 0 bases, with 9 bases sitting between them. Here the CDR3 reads CASSGNSNQPQHF. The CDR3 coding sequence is TGTGCCAGTTCGGGGAATAGCAATCAGCCCCAGCATTTT.

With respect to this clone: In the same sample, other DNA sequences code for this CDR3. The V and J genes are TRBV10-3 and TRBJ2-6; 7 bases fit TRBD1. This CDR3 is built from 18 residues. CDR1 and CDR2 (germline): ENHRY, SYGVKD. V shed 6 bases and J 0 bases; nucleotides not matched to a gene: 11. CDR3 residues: CAISMIPGQSSGANVLTF. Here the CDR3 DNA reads TGTGCCATCAGCATGATCCCGGGACAGAGCTCTGGGGCCAACGTCCTGACTTTC.

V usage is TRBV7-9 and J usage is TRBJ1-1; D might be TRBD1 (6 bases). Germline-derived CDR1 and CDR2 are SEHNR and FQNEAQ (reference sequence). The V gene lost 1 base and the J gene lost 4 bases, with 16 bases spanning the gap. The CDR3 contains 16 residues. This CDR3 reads CASSLVGGAKGTEAFF. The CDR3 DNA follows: TGTGCCAGCAGCTTAGTAGGGGGGGCTAAGGGCACTGAAGCTTTCTTT.

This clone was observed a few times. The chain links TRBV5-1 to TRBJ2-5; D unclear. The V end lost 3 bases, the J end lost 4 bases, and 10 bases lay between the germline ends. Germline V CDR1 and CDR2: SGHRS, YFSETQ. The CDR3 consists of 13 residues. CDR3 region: CASSYPDRETQYF. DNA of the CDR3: TGCGCCAGCAGCTACCCAGATCGAGAGACCCAGTACTTC.

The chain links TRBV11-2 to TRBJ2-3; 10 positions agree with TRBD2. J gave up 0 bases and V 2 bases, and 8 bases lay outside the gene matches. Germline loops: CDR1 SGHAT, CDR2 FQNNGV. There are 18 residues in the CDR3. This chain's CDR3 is CASSLNLASGGSTDTQYF. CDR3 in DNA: TGTGCCAGCAGCTTAAATCTTGCTAGCGGGGGAAGCACAGATACGCAGTATTTT.

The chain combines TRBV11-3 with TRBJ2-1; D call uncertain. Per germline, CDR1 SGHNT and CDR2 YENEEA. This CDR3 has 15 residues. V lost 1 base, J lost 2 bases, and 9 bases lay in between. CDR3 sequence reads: CASSLGRLPYNEQFF. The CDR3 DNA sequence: TGTGCCAGCAGCTTAGGCAGGCTACCCTACAATGAGCAGTTCTTC. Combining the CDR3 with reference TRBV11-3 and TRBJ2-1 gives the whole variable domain EAGVVQSPRYKIIEKKQPVAFWCNPISGHNTLYWYLQNLGQGPELLIRYENEEAVDDSQLPKDRFSAERLKGVDSTLKIQPAELGDSAVYLCASSLGRLPYNEQFFGPGTRLTVL.

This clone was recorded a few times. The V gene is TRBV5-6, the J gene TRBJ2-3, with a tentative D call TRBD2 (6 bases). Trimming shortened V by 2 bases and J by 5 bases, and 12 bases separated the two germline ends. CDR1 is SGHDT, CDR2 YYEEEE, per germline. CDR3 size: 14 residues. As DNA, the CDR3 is TGTGCCAGCAGCTTCGGGACTCCCAGAGATACGCAGTATTTT. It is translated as CASSFGTPRDTQYF.

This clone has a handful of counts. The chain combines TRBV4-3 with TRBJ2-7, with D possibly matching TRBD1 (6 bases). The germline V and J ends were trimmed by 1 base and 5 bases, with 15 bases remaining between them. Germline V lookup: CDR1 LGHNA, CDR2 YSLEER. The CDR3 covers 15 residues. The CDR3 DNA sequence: TGCGCCAGCAGCCAAGGTTTGGGGGCGGTAAACGAGCAGTACTTC. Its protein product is CASSQGLGAVNEQYF.

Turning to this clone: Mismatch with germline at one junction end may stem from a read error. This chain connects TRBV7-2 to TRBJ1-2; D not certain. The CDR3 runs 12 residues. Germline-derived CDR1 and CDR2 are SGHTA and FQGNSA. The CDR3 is CASSDAGRAVNF. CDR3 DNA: TGTGCCAGCAGCGACGCGGGAAGGGCGGTCAACTTT.

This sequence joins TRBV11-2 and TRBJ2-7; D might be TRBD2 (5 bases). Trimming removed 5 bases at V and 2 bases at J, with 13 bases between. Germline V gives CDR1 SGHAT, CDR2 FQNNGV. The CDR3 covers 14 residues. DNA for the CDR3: TGTGCCAGCAGCCCAAACCCCGGGGCCTACGAGCAGTACTTC. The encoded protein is CASSPNPGAYEQYF.

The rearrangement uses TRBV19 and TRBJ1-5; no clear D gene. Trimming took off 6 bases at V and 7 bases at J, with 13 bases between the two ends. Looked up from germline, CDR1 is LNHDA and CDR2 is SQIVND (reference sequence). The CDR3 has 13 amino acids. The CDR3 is CASSPTRNQPQHF. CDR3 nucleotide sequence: TGTGCCAGTAGCCCCACCAGGAACCAGCCCCAGCATTTT. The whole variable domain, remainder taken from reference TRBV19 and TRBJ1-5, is DGGITQSPKYLFRKEGQNVTLSCEQNLNHDAMYWYRQDPGQGLRLIYYSQIVNDFQKGDIAEGYSVSREKKESFPLTVTSAQKNPTAFYLCASSPTRNQPQHFGDGTRLSIL.

In nucleotides, the CDR3 is TGTGCCAGCAGTTACTCGAAAGGGGGGGGCACTGAAGCTTTCTTT. Its protein is CASSYSKGGGTEAFF. The V gene is TRBV6-5, the J gene TRBJ1-1; possibly TRBD1 for D (6 bases). Germline V lookup: CDR1 MNHEY, CDR2 SVGAGI. V shed 0 bases and J shed 4 bases, with 12 bases lying between them. The CDR3 is 15 amino acids.

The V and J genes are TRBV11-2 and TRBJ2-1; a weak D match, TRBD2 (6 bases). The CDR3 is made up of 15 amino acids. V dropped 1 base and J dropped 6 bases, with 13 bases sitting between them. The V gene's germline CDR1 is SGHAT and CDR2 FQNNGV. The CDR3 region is CASSLGLVRSNEQFF. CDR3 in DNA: TGTGCCAGCAGCTTAGGACTAGTGAGGTCCAATGAGCAGTTCTTC. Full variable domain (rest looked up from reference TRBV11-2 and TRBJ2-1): EAGVAQSPRYKIIEKRQSVAFWCNPISGHATLYWYQQILGQGPKLLIQFQNNGVVDDSQLPKDRFSAERLKGVDSTLKIQPAKLEDSAVYLCASSLGLVRSNEQFFGPGTRLTVL.

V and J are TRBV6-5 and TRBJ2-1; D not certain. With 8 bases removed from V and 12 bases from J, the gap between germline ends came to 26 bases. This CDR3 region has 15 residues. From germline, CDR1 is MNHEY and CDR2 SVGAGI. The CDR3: CASASKAALPDGQFF. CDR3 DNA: TGTGCCAGCGCCTCGAAAGCCGCCCTGCCCGATGGGCAGTTCTTC.

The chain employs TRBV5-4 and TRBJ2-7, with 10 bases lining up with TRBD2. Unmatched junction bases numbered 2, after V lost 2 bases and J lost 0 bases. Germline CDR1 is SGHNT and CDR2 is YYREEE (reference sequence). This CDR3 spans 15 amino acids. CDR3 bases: TGTGCCAGCAGCTTAGTAGCGGGGGGCTCCTACGAGCAGTACTTC. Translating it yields CASSLVAGGSYEQYF.

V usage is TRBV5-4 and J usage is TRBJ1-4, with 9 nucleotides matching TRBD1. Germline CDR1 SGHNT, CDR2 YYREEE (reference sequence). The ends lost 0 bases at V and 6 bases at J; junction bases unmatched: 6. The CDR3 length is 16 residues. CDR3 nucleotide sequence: TGTGCCAGCAGCTTGGCCCGGGGACAGGGCGATGAAAAACTGTTTTTT. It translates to CASSLARGQGDEKLFF.

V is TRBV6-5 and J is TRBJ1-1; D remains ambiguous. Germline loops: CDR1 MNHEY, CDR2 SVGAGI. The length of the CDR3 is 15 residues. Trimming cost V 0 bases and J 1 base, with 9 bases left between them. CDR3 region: CASSYSRRANTEAFF. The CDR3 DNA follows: TGTGCCAGCAGTTACTCGAGGCGAGCGAACACTGAAGCTTTCTTT.

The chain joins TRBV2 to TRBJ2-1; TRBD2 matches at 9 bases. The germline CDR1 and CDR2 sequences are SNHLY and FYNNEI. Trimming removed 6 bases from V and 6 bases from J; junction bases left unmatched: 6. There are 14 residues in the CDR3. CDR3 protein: CASSLSGGSNEQFF. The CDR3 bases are TGTGCCAGCAGCCTTAGCGGGGGTAGCAATGAGCAGTTCTTC.